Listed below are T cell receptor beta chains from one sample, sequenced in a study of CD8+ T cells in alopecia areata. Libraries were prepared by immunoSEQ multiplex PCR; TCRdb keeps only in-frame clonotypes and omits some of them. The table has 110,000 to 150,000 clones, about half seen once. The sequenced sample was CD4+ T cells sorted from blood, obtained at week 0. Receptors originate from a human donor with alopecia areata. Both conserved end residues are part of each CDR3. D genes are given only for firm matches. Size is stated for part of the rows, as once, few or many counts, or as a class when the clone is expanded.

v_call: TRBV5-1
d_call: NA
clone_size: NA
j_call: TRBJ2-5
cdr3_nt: TGCGCCAGCAGCTTGGTGGGTCAGGTCCAGACCCAGTACTTC
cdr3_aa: CASSLVGQVQTQYF

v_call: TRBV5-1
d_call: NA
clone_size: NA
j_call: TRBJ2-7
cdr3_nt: TGCGCCAGCAGCTTGGTCGGCAGGACGCCTTACGAGCAGTACTTC
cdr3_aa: CASSLVGRTPYEQYF

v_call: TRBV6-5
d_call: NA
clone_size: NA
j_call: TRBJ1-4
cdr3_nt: TGTGCCAGCAGACCCCAGGGGCTATCGAGTGAAAAACTGTTTTTT
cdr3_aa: CASRPQGLSSEKLFF

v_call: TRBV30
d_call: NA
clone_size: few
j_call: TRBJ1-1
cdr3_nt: TGTACGGGGAGGGGATGGGACACTGAAGCTTTCTTT
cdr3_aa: CTGRGWDTEAFF

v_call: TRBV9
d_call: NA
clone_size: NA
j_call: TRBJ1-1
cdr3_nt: TGTGCCAGCAGCGTATTAGCGGCAGGGGTGAACACTGAAGCTTTCTTT
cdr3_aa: CASSVLAAGVNTEAFF

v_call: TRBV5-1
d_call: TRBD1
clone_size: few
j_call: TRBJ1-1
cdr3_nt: TGCGCCAGCAGCTTGCAGGGGGCGAACACTGAAGCTTTCTTT
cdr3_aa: CASSLQGANTEAFF

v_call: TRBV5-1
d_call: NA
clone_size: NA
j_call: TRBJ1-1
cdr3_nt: TGCGCCAGCAGCGAGAATATGAACACTGAAGCTTTCTTT
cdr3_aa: CASSENMNTEAFF

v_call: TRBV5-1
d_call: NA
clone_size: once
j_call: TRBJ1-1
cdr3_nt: TGCGCCAGCAGCTTGGATGATAACACTGAAGCTTTCTTT
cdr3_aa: CASSLDDNTEAFF

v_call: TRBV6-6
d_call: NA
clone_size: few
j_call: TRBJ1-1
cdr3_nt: TGTGCCAGCAGTTACCCGTCGGGACCTACTAACACTGAAGCTTTCTTT
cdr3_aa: CASSYPSGPTNTEAFF

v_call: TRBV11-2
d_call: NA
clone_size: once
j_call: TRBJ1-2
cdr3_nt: TGTGCCAGCAGCCCGGGACTGGACTATGGCTACACCTTC
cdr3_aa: CASSPGLDYGYTF

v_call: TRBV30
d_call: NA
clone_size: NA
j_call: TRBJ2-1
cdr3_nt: TGTGCCTGGAGTGTACCACAGGAGCCCCTCTTC
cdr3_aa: CAWSVPQEPLF

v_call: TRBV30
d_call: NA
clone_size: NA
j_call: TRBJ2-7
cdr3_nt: TGTGCCTGGGCCACCCGGGTCGAGCAGTACTTC
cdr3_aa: CAWATRVEQYF

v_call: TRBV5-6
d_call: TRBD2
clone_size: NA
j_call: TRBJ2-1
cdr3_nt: TGTGCCAGCAGCTCTACGGGACTAGCGGGAGGGAGTTACAATGAGCAGTTCTTC
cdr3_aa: CASSSTGLAGGSYNEQFF

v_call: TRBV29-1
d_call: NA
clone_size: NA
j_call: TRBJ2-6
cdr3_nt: TGCAGCGTGGCCGGGGGCGCTGGGGCCAACGTCCTGACTTTC
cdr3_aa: CSVAGGAGANVLTF

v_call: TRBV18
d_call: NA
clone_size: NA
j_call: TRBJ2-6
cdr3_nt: TGTGCCAGCTCACCAAGCGTTTATCTCTCCTCTGGGGCCAACGTCCTGACTTTC
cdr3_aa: CASSPSVYLSSGANVLTF

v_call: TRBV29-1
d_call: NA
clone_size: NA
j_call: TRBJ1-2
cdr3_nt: TGCAGCGTTTTCGCCTTGTTGGGTGGCTACACCTTC
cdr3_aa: CSVFALLGGYTF

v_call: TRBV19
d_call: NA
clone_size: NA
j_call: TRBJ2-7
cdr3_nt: TGTGCCAGTAGTAGTACACAGGGCGGCGAGCAGTACTTC
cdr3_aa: CASSSTQGGEQYF

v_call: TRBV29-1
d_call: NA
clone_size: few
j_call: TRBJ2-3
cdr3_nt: TGCAGCGTTGGGGCGGGCTACACAGATACGCAGTATTTT
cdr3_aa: CSVGAGYTDTQYF

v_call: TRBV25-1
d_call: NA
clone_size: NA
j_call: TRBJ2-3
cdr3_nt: TGTGCCAGCAGTGACGGAGGGGGCACAGATACGCAGTATTTT
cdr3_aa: CASSDGGGTDTQYF

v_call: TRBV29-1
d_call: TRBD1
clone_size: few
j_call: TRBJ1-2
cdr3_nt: TGCAGCGTTGACTTTCTGGGACAGGGGCGGAATGGCTACACCTTC
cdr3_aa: CSVDFLGQGRNGYTF

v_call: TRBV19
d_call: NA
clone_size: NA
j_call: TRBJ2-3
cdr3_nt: TGTGCCAGTGCGGCCGGGGCAACAGATACGCAGTATTTT
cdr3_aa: CASAAGATDTQYF

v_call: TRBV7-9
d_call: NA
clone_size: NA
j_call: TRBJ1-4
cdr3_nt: TGTGCCAGCAGCTTACGGACGGATCTTAATGAAAAACTGTTTTTT
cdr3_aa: CASSLRTDLNEKLFF